This paragraph reports one T cell receptor (beta chain). Some clones are missing from TCRdb's copy, which holds only in-frame ones; the method was immunoSEQ multiplex PCR. The profile shows about 100,000 clones, just over 90% of them singletons. The germline V gene has CDR1 SGHDT and CDR2 YYEEEE. V gave up 4 bases and J gave up 4 bases, with 9 bases separating them. This CDR3 has 13 amino acids. These data belong to a study of T cell changes during pregnancy in multiple sclerosis. This TCR came from a female donor with multiple sclerosis, enrolled in a pregnancy study. The sample in question was peripheral blood, obtained after pregnancy. The chain recombines TRBV5-6 with TRBJ1-5; D gene ambiguous. The CDR3 is CASSMGGNQPQHF. The CDR3 nucleotides read TGTGCCAGCAGCATGGGAGGGAATCAGCCCCAGCATTTT.